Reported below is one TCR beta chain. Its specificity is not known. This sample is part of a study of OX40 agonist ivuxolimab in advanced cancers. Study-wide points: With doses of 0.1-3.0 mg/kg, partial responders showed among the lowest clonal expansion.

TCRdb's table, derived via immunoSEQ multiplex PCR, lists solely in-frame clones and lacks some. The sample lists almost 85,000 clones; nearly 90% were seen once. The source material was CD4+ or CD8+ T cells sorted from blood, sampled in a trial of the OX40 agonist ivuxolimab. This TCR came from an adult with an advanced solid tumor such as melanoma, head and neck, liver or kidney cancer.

DNA for the CDR3: TGTGCCAGCAGCCTTGGACAGGGGGACTACAATGAGCAGTTCTTC. Its translation: CASSLGQGDYNEQFF. The chain uses TRBV7-2 and TRBJ2-1, with TRBD1 matching 10 bases. From germline, CDR1 is SGHTA and CDR2 FQGNSA. This CDR3 is built from 15 residues. Germline trimming cut 5 bases from V and 3 bases from J; bases unmatched to any gene: 4.